These 10 T cell receptor beta chains came from one sample sequenced in a study of T cell responses to AZD1222 COVID-19 vaccine. Sequenced by immunoSEQ multiplex PCR; TCRdb stores in-frame clones only, minus some. The top ten clones hold 10% of a sample with approximately 100,000 clones, roughly 86% of them seen once. The sample consisted of peripheral blood, taken 28 days after the second AZD1222 dose. These receptors all come from an adult who received the AZD1222 COVID-19 vaccine.

The genes are TRBV30 and TRBJ1-2; D is unclear. V shed 3 bases and J shed 6 bases, with 20 bases lying between them. The germline V gene encodes CDR1 GTSNPN and CDR2 SVGIG (reference sequence). The CDR3 has 15 residues. CDR3 bases: TGTGCCTGGAGAGGCAAGGCCAGCACCTCCGATGGCTACACCTTC. Translating it yields CAWRGKASTSDGYTF.

The rearrangement links TRBV3-1 (or the pseudogene TRBV3-2) to TRBJ2-3; the D gene is possibly TRBD2 (5 bases). This CDR3 is built from 16 residues. V was clipped by 4 bases and J by 0 bases, with 14 bases between them. CDR1 is LGHDT, CDR2 YNNKEL, per germline (reference sequence). CDR3 loop: CASSRRDPTSTDTQYF. DNA for the CDR3: TGTGCCAGCAGCCGCCGGGATCCCACTAGCACAGATACGCAGTATTTT.

J is TRBJ2-7 and V is TRBV27; TRBD2 might be the D (6 bases). The germline V and J ends were trimmed by 6 bases and 7 bases, with 16 bases remaining between them. CDR3 length equals 13 residues. Germline loops: CDR1 MNHEY, CDR2 SMNVEV (reference sequence). The CDR3 is CASRNLLADEQYF. CDR3 DNA: TGTGCCAGCAGAAACCTACTAGCCGATGAGCAGTACTTC.

V is TRBV11-3 and J is TRBJ2-3; 7 positions match TRBD1. Germline values: CDR1 SGHNT, CDR2 YENEEA. Trimming removed 5 bases from V and 0 bases from J; junction bases left unmatched: 5. The CDR3 runs 15 residues. CDR3: CASSLGQTSTDTQYF. CDR3 DNA: TGTGCCAGCAGCCTGGGACAGACTAGCACAGATACGCAGTATTTT.

This chain joins TRBV27 and TRBJ2-7; 9 bases match TRBD1. The CDR3 covers 13 residues. Germline V gene data show CDR1 as MNHEY and CDR2 as SMNVEV (reference sequence). V was pared by 5 bases and J by 5 bases, with 4 bases of the junction left unmatched. DNA of the CDR3: TGTGCCAGCAGTCAGGACAGGGGCGACGAGCAGTACTTC. It is translated as CASSQDRGDEQYF.

This sequence joins TRBV10-3 and TRBJ1-6; 8 nucleotides match TRBD1. V dropped 11 bases and J dropped 9; count of bases not matched to a gene: 12. In germline, CDR1 is ENHRY, CDR2 SYGVKD. The CDR3 contains 14 residues. The CDR3 spells CASKSGGDGSPLHF. The CDR3 bases are TGTGCCTCCAAATCAGGGGGCGATGGTTCACCCCTCCACTTT.

This sequence joins TRBV30 and TRBJ2-7; the D is unclear. This CDR3 has 12 amino acids. Germline V gene lookup returns CDR1 GTSNPN and CDR2 SVGIG (reference sequence). V was shortened by 0 bases and J by 6 bases, with 9 bases between the two germline ends. In DNA form, the CDR3 reads TGTGCCTGGAGTGTCGGTGCTGCCGAGCAGTACTTC. It yields the protein CAWSVGAAEQYF.

This clone has more than one count but fewer than ten. This sequence joins TRBV18 and TRBJ2-7; TRBD1 might be the D (6 bases). The CDR3 length is 17 residues. Germline-derived CDR1 and CDR2 are KGHSH and LQKENI. With 0 bases removed from V and 1 base from J, the gap between germline ends came to 16 bases. The CDR3 coding sequence is TGTGCCAGCTCACCACCCCAGGGGAGCGAACCATCCTACGAGCAGTACTTC. As protein: CASSPPQGSEPSYEQYF.

V usage is TRBV18 and J usage is TRBJ2-1, with D unclear. Between the trimmed V and J ends, which lost 6 bases and 8 bases, there was a span of 17 bases. This CDR3 is 14 amino acids long. Germline V CDR1 and CDR2: KGHSH, LQKENI. Here the CDR3 DNA reads TGTGCCAGCTCCCCGGCAGAGATTAGGGATGAGCAGTTCTTC. It encodes CASSPAEIRDEQFF.

This chain links TRBV19 with TRBJ1-5, with TRBD1 matching over 7 bases. Germline V gene lookup returns CDR1 LNHDA and CDR2 SQIVND (reference sequence). V lost 4 bases and J lost 0; bases outside the gene matches: 9. The CDR3 is 17 residues long. CDR3 residues: CASSTLATGASNQPQHF. CDR3 coding DNA: TGTGCCAGTAGTACCCTTGCCACAGGGGCTAGCAATCAGCCCCAGCATTTT. The full variable domain, rest sourced from reference TRBV19 and TRBJ1-5, is DGGITQSPKYLFRKEGQNVTLSCEQNLNHDAMYWYRQDPGQGLRLIYYSQIVNDFQKGDIAEGYSVSREKKESFPLTVTSAQKNPTAFYLCASSTLATGASNQPQHFGDGTRLSIL.